What follows describes a single T cell receptor (beta chain). The antigen is not known. Assay: immunoSEQ multiplex PCR; the TCRdb copy retains only in-frame clones and omits some. The table shows approximately 700,000 clones, with roughly 72% occurring only once. This specimen comes from a study of shared clonotypes between healthy human individuals. The V and J ends lost 0 bases and 5 bases, in that order; junction bases with no gene match: 6. CDR1 ENHRY and CDR2 SYGVKD come from the germline V gene. This CDR3 is 16 amino acids long. Study-level findings and limits: Rarefaction demonstrated incomplete sorted-subset sequencing despite large depth.

The chain couples TRBV10-3 to TRBJ2-1, with 8 bases lining up with TRBD2. Material: memory CD4+ T cells sorted from blood. Noted subset: CD45RA-negative fraction. The sequence was obtained from a woman aged 25 to 39 in good health. The CDR3 region is CAISESGGGWNNEQFF. The CDR3 nucleotides read TGTGCCATCAGTGAGTCCGGGGGGGGCTGGAACAATGAGCAGTTCTTC.